A single sample is the source of the 27 T cell receptor beta chains below, sequenced in a study of beta chain features in type 1 diabetes. Their antigen targets remain unknown. Expressed TCRB transcripts were sequenced, since all the RNA that had been isolated was reverse transcribed. Assay: immunoSEQ multiplex PCR; the TCRdb copy retains only in-frame clones and omits some. The sample holds 160,000 or so clones, approximately 8.8% seen once. Whole-study findings and limits: Within each of all four CD4+ subsets, Type 1 diabetes patients had TCRB CDR3s that were moderately but significantly shorter.

The sample consisted of central memory CD4+ T cells from blood. The receptors were sampled from a woman aged 30 to 39 with type 1 diabetes.

This clone appeared a few times. The chain employs TRBV9 and TRBJ2-1, with a possible D match to TRBD2 (6 bases). The CDR3 runs to 16 residues. Trimming shortened V by 0 bases and J by 3 bases, and 13 bases separated the two germline ends. The germline CDR1 and CDR2 sequences are SGDLS and YYNGEE. The CDR3 coding sequence is TGTGCCAGCAGCGTAGCCGCCGGGGGATTCTACAATGAGCAGTTCTTC. Translated, it gives CASSVAAGGFYNEQFF.

This clone was observed a handful of times. V and J are TRBV7-9 and TRBJ2-1; D ambiguous. There are 14 residues in the CDR3. The germline V and J ends were trimmed by 1 base and 4 bases, with 8 bases remaining between them. The germline V gene has CDR1 SEHNR and CDR2 FQNEAQ (reference sequence). DNA of the CDR3: TGTGCCAGCAGCTTAGGGTCAGTTTACAATGAGCAGTTCTTC. Translating it yields CASSLGSVYNEQFF. The whole variable domain, filled in from reference TRBV7-9 and TRBJ2-1, reads DTGVSQNPRHKITKRGQNVTFRCDPISEHNRLYWYRQTLGQGPEFLTYFQNEAQLEKSRLLSDRFSAERPKGSFSTLEIQRTEQGDSAMYLCASSLGSVYNEQFFGPGTRLTVL.

The V call is TRBV4-1, the J call TRBJ2-7; 7 nucleotides align to TRBD1. The CDR3 runs 14 residues. V was clipped by 3 bases and J by 1 base; unmatched bases: 3. The germline V gene encodes CDR1 MGHRA and CDR2 YSYEKL. In nucleotides, the CDR3 is TGCGCCAGCAGCCAGGGACAGAATTCCTACGAGCAGTACTTC. Protein sequence: CASSQGQNSYEQYF.

V gene TRBV28 combines with J gene TRBJ1-2, with a weak D call TRBD1 (5 bases). Germline CDR1 reads MDHEN; CDR2 reads SYDVKM. V shed 5 bases and J shed 2 bases, with 12 bases lying between them. The CDR3 is 14 residues long. CDR3 sequence (DNA): TGTGCCAGCAGTACCGCGGGGGGGAACTATGGCTACACCTTC. Residues: CASSTAGGNYGYTF.

This chain links TRBV5-1 with TRBJ1-2; D call uncertain. With 0 bases removed from V and 4 bases from J, the gap between germline ends came to 13 bases. Germline assignment: CDR1 SGHRS and CDR2 YFSETQ. CDR3 length: 15 residues. CDR3 nucleotides: TGCGCCAGCAGCTTGGCCGCGGGAGGAGGCTATGGCTACACCTTC. Its protein is CASSLAAGGGYGYTF.

The rearrangement joins TRBV28 to TRBJ1-2, with TRBD1 matching 8 bases. V dropped 3 bases and J dropped 4; count of bases not matched to a gene: 10. The CDR3 sequence is 16 residues long. CDR1 and CDR2 from the germline V gene are MDHEN and SYDVKM. CDR3 sequence: CASSFQGDRGLYGYTF. The CDR3, as DNA: TGTGCCAGCAGTTTCCAGGGTGACAGGGGACTCTATGGCTACACCTTC.

The chain recombines TRBV23-1 with TRBJ1-5; 10 bases fit TRBD1. TRBV23-1 is placed among ORFs of uncertain function. J gave up 0 bases and V 6 bases, and 14 bases lay outside the gene matches. This CDR3 spans 19 amino acids. CDR3 DNA sequence: TGCGCCAGCAGCTCCAAGGTAGCGGACAGGGGGATTAGCAATCAGCCCCAGCATTTT. Amino acid sequence: CASSSKVADRGISNQPQHF.

V usage is TRBV19 and J usage is TRBJ1-5; D may be TRBD1 (6 bases). CDR1 is LNHDA, CDR2 SQIVND, per germline (reference sequence). Trimming shortened V by 5 bases and J by 7 bases, and 18 bases separated the two germline ends. The CDR3 extends over 15 amino acids. CDR3 nucleotides: TGTGCCAGTAGTTACCGACCCAGGGGAAACCAGCCCCAGCATTTT. Its protein is CASSYRPRGNQPQHF.

This clone was recorded a few times. The identical CDR3 is also encoded by other nucleotide sequences in the sample. V and J are TRBV15 and TRBJ2-1, with TRBD2 identical over 10 bases. This CDR3 region has 17 residues. Trimming took 2 bases from V and 1 from J; bases not matched to a gene: 5. Per germline, CDR1 LNHNV and CDR2 YYDKDF (reference sequence). The CDR3 DNA sequence: TGTGCCACCAGCAGAACGATAGCGGGAGGTTCCTACAATGAGCAGTTCTTC. Translated, it gives CATSRTIAGGSYNEQFF.

The rearrangement links TRBV6-1 to TRBJ1-5, with TRBD1 matching over 10 bases. Germline V gene lookup returns CDR1 MNHNS and CDR2 SASEGT. The junction had 8 bases not matched to a gene; V was cut back by 4 bases and J by 5 bases. The CDR3 sequence is 16 residues long. CDR3 sequence reads: CASSGGGQGKDQPQHF. CDR3 nucleotide sequence: TGTGCCAGCAGTGGGGGGGGACAGGGGAAGGATCAGCCCCAGCATTTT.

This clone was seen only a few times. The chain links TRBV15 to TRBJ2-7; tentative D call: TRBD2 (5 bases). V gave up 1 base and J gave up 0 bases, with 7 bases separating them. This CDR3 region has 14 residues. Germline V lookup: CDR1 LNHNV, CDR2 YYDKDF (reference sequence). In nucleotides, the CDR3 is TGTGCCACCAGCAGAGGTGGGAGCTCCTACGAGCAGTACTTC. It translates to CATSRGGSSYEQYF.

This clone was picked up a small number of times. This sample includes further DNA sequences coding for the same CDR3. The CDR3 nucleotides are TGTGCCTGGAGCAGGGGTAACTATGGCTACACCTTC. Residues: CAWSRGNYGYTF. V and J are TRBV30 and TRBJ1-2; tentative D call: TRBD1 (6 bases). The germline gives CDR1 GTSNPN, CDR2 SVGIG (reference sequence). V lost 3 bases and J 1 base, leaving 6 bases between the germline ends. The CDR3 consists of 12 residues.

This clone came up a few times. The V and J genes are TRBV11-2 and TRBJ2-6; D perhaps matches TRBD2 (6 bases). V lost 4 bases and J 3 bases, leaving 16 bases between the germline ends. Germline values: CDR1 SGHAT, CDR2 FQNNGV. This CDR3 has 17 amino acids. The CDR3 DNA reads as TGTGCCAGCAGCTCGCCTTTCCAGGGAGGTGGGGCCAACGTCCTGACTTTC. This codes for CASSSPFQGGGANVLTF. Looking up the rest from reference TRBV11-2 and TRBJ2-6 gives the full variable domain: EAGVAQSPRYKIIEKRQSVAFWCNPISGHATLYWYQQILGQGPKLLIQFQNNGVVDDSQLPKDRFSAERLKGVDSTLKIQPAKLEDSAVYLCASSSPFQGGGANVLTFGAGSRLTVL.

This chain uses TRBV7-6 with TRBJ2-7; D is unresolved. Trimming cost V 5 bases and J 6 bases, with 14 bases left between them. Germline V CDR1 and CDR2: SGHVS, FNYEAQ. The CDR3 length is 13 residues. The CDR3 nucleotides are TGTGCCAGCAGCCTCACAGCCTACTCCGAGCAGTACTTC. Translated, it gives CASSLTAYSEQYF.

This chain joins TRBV28 and TRBJ2-3; 7 bases agree with TRBD2. Germline V gene data show CDR1 as MDHEN and CDR2 as SYDVKM. The ends lost 4 bases at V and 5 bases at J; junction bases unmatched: 6. CDR3 length: 14 amino acids. The CDR3: CASSSGGGIDTQYF. The CDR3 bases are TGTGCCAGCAGTTCGGGGGGTGGGATAGATACGCAGTATTTT. Looking up the rest from reference TRBV28 and TRBJ2-3 gives the full variable domain: DVKVTQSSRYLVKRTGEKVFLECVQDMDHENMFWYRQDPGLGLRLIYFSYDVKMKEKGDIPEGYSVSREKKERFSLILESASTNQTSMYLCASSSGGGIDTQYFGPGTRLTVL.

There are many counts of this clone. Additional DNA sequences in this sample encode the identical CDR3. V is TRBV18 and J is TRBJ1-4, with unresolved D. The germline V gene encodes CDR1 KGHSH and CDR2 LQKENI. V was clipped by 0 bases and J by 7 bases, with 12 bases between them. CDR3 size: 15 residues. This CDR3 reads CASSPPGPRGEKLFF. For the CDR3, the DNA is TGTGCCAGCTCACCACCAGGGCCGCGGGGTGAAAAACTGTTTTTT. The full variable domain, rest sourced from reference TRBV18 and TRBJ1-4, is NAGVMQNPRHLVRRRGQEARLRCSPMKGHSHVYWYRQLPEEGLKFMVYLQKENIIDESGMPKERFSAEFPKEGPSILRIQQVVRGDSAAYFCASSPPGPRGEKLFFGSGTQLSVL.

The J gene is TRBJ2-7, the V gene TRBV18; 13 bases are a match to TRBD2. From germline, CDR1 is KGHSH and CDR2 LQKENI. Trimming took 2 bases from V and 4 from J; bases not matched to a gene: 14. CDR3 length equals 19 residues. CDR3 bases: TGTGCCAGCTCACCAACCGGGACTAGCGGGACCCACCTGAAGTACGAGCAGTACTTC. It encodes CASSPTGTSGTHLKYEQYF.

In its sample, this clone was seen a few times. The chain couples TRBV15 to TRBJ1-4; unclear D gene. The CDR3 has 15 residues. Germline CDR1 reads LNHNV; CDR2 reads YYDKDF (reference sequence). Trimming pared 1 base from V and 0 bases from J, leaving 6 bases between. The CDR3 is CATSRGAATNEKLFF. CDR3 nucleotide sequence: TGTGCCACCAGCAGAGGAGCTGCAACTAATGAAAAACTGTTTTTT.

This chain joins TRBV5-6 and TRBJ1-1; a weak D match, TRBD1 (5 bases). Per the germline V gene, CDR1 is SGHDT and CDR2 is YYEEEE. CDR3 length equals 13 residues. V was shortened by 0 bases and J by 3 bases, with 6 bases between the two germline ends. CDR3 residues: CASSLARDTEAFF. As DNA, the CDR3 is TGTGCCAGCAGCTTGGCCAGGGACACTGAAGCTTTCTTT.

CDR3 DNA: TGTGCCAGCAGTTACGGACAGGGGGCGCGTGAGCAGTACTTC. Residues: CASSYGQGAREQYF. The rearrangement links TRBV6-5 to TRBJ2-7; TRBD1 agrees at 11 bases. The CDR3 has 14 residues. The V gene's germline CDR1 is MNHEY and CDR2 SVGAGI. V was pared by 2 bases and J by 7 bases, with 4 bases of the junction left unmatched.

J is TRBJ2-5 and V is TRBV4-2; D gene unclear. Germline-derived CDR1 and CDR2 are LGHNA and YNFKEQ. V lost 0 bases and J lost 6, with 5 bases in between. The CDR3 runs 12 residues. In nucleotides, the CDR3 is TGTGCCAGCAGCCAAGATATTCAGACCCAGTACTTC. It yields the protein CASSQDIQTQYF.

This clone was counted between two and nine times. The chain carries TRBV7-9 and TRBJ2-2, with D unclear. CDR1 is SEHNR and CDR2 is FQNEAQ in the germline V gene (reference sequence). V lost 6 bases, J lost 4 bases, and 6 bases lay in between. This CDR3 comprises 12 residues. CDR3 region: CASRPGTGELFF. The CDR3 DNA reads as TGTGCCAGCAGGCCGGGCACCGGGGAGCTGTTTTTT.

The V gene is TRBV7-8, the J gene TRBJ2-7; maybe TRBD2 (5 bases). Germline CDR1 and CDR2: SGHVS and FQNEAQ. The CDR3 is 14 amino acids. Trimming took 1 base from V and 4 from J, leaving 11 bases between them. The CDR3: CASSLVGSQYEQYF. CDR3 nucleotides: TGTGCCAGCAGCTTAGTTGGGAGTCAGTACGAGCAGTACTTC.

CDR3 sequence: CASSLEGGTDTGELFF. The CDR3 DNA follows: TGTGCCAGCAGCTTAGAGGGAGGGACCGACACCGGGGAGCTGTTTTTT. The chain recombines TRBV7-9 with TRBJ2-2; TRBD2 agrees at 7 bases. Per the germline V gene, CDR1 is SEHNR and CDR2 is FQNEAQ (reference sequence). Trimming removed 1 base from V and 3 bases from J; junction bases left unmatched: 5. The CDR3 sequence is 16 residues long.

This clone appeared many times. The V and J genes are TRBV14 and TRBJ1-1; D is unclear. This CDR3 has 15 amino acids. The germline V and J ends were trimmed by 4 bases and 0 bases, with 12 bases remaining between them. From germline, CDR1 is SGHDN and CDR2 FVKESK. CDR3 sequence (DNA): TGTGCCAGCAGCCCTCTAAGCGATATGAACACTGAAGCTTTCTTT. Its translation: CASSPLSDMNTEAFF.

This clone came up a few times. The chain is built from TRBV2 and TRBJ1-1; D ambiguous. The CDR3 sequence is 13 residues long. Trimming took 4 bases from V and 6 from J, leaving 12 bases between them. The germline CDR1 and CDR2 sequences are SNHLY and FYNNEI. CDR3 sequence: CASSGLDRPEAFF. The CDR3 region has the DNA TGTGCCAGCAGTGGCCTAGACCGCCCTGAAGCTTTCTTT.

The chain is built from TRBV25-1 and TRBJ1-1; D is perhaps TRBD1 (6 bases). Trimming took 3 bases from V and 2 from J, leaving 13 bases between them. Germline V CDR1 and CDR2: MGHDK, SYGVNS. The length of the CDR3 is 15 residues. CDR3 sequence (DNA): TGTGCCAGCAGTGAGCCGGGACACCAAAACACTGAAGCTTTCTTT. This sequence encodes CASSEPGHQNTEAFF.